This T cell receptor (beta chain) was identified during a study of control samples from healthy donors and cancer patients. The repertoire was sequenced with immunoSEQ multiplex PCR; TCRdb's copy has only in-frame clones and lacks some. Here the sample spans some 100,000 clones, just over 90% being singletons. J lost 4 bases, V lost 4 bases, and 12 bases had no gene match. Germline CDR1 reads SNHLY; CDR2 reads FYNNEI. The CDR3 is 16 amino acids. Sequenced sample: blood. The TCR originated in a human donor in good health. The donor label of this sample is uncertain. The chain carries TRBV2 and TRBJ1-1; TRBD1 matches 7 bases. The CDR3 nucleotides read TGTGCCAGCAGTGCCCAACAGGGGATGTTGGGCACTGAAGCTTTCTTT. Encoded protein: CASSAQQGMLGTEAFF.